This T cell receptor (beta chain) was observed in a study of OX40 agonist ivuxolimab in advanced cancers. Study details: Patients enrolled in dose escalation were diagnosed with hepatocellular carcinoma, melanoma, renal cell or head and neck cancer.

The J segment lost 3 bases and the V segment lost 6 bases, leaving 7 bases of the junction unmatched. Germline values: CDR1 WNHNN, CDR2 SYGVQD (reference sequence). CDR3 length: 15 residues. Measured with immunoSEQ multiplex PCR; TCRdb has only the in-frame clones, and not every one. This table holds around 49,000 clones, about three quarters found once. The clonotype originates from an adult with an advanced solid tumor such as melanoma, head and neck, liver or kidney cancer. The source material was CD4+ or CD8+ T cells sorted from blood, sampled in a trial of the OX40 agonist ivuxolimab. The genes are TRBV10-1 and TRBJ1-1; 10 bases fit TRBD1. The CDR3 region is CASSRSGTGDTEAFF. As DNA, the CDR3 is TGCGCCAGCAGCAGATCCGGGACAGGGGACACTGAAGCTTTCTTT.